This TCR beta chain was recovered during a study of cytomegalovirus exposure and HLA in healthy donors. Whole-study results and caveats: In a later analysis, at a false discovery rate of 0.05, 15,000 to 20,000 TCR beta sequences matched HLA alleles. Productive rates of about 90% or about 30% were seen for most TCR beta V segments in an earlier analysis. It was reported that the classifier diagnosed cytomegalovirus status with high specificity and sensitivity in both the original and validation cohorts.

The PCR ran on 60 Vbeta and 13 Jbeta primers. Only in-frame clones appear in the TCRdb table, and some are missing; sequencing was by immunoSEQ multiplex PCR. The data hold 86,000 or so clones, with 79% observed a single time. A remark on this clone: Its antigen is not identified.

The CDR3 has 16 amino acids. The V gene lost 4 bases and the J gene lost 5 bases, with 18 bases spanning the gap. Germline loops: CDR1 SGHVS, CDR2 FQNEAQ. The sample was PBMCs. The clonotype comes from a woman aged 40 to 50 in good health and CMV-seropositive. J is TRBJ2-1 and V is TRBV7-8; D possibly corresponds to TRBD2 (5 bases). The CDR3 bases are TGTGCCAGCAGCTCCCCGGTCTGGGGAGTAGACAATGAGCAGTTCTTC. It specifies CASSSPVWGVDNEQFF. The whole variable domain, remainder taken from reference TRBV7-8 and TRBJ2-1, is GAGVSQSPRYKVAKRGQDVALRCDPISGHVSLFWYQQALGQGPEFLTYFQNEAQLDKSGLPSDRFFAERPEGSVSTLKIQRTQQEDSAVYLCASSSPVWGVDNEQFFGPGTRLTVL.